Below, 26 T cell receptor beta chains from the same sample are listed, as sequenced in a study of blood T cell repertoires in COVID-19. Sequencing used immunoSEQ multiplex PCR; TCRdb keeps in-frame clones, though not all of them. This sample has 200,000 or so clones; about nine tenths occur once, and the top ten carry approximately 2.3%. The sequenced sample consisted of peripheral blood. These receptors were collected from a man between 65 and 79 years old with active or convalescent COVID-19.

This clone was counted only a few times. The chain couples TRBV7-2 to TRBJ1-6; TRBD1 aligns across 11 bases. Losses at the gene ends were 7 bases for V and 9 bases for J; bases not matched to a gene: 5. The V gene's germline CDR1 is SGHTA and CDR2 FQGNSA. The CDR3 extends over 14 amino acids. The chain's CDR3 is CASTGTGGSSPLHF. The CDR3 nucleotides read TGTGCCAGCACCGGGACAGGGGGAAGTTCACCCCTCCACTTT.

This chain links TRBV10-3 with TRBJ1-2, with TRBD1 matching over 9 bases. CDR1 is ENHRY and CDR2 is SYGVKD in the germline V gene. Trimming took 11 bases from V and 6 from J; bases not matched to a gene: 10. The CDR3 has 13 residues. As DNA, the CDR3 is TGTGCCGTAGCCGGGACAGGGAAAAATGGCTACACCTTC. Its translation: CAVAGTGKNGYTF.

The V call is TRBV10-1, the J call TRBJ1-3, with 7 nucleotides matching TRBD1. This CDR3 is built from 13 residues. Trimming removed 7 bases from V and 3 bases from J; junction bases left unmatched: 3. The V gene's germline CDR1 is WNHNN and CDR2 SYGVQD (reference sequence). In nucleotides, the CDR3 is TGCGCCAGCACTACAGGGGATGGAAACACCATATATTTT. Translated, it gives CASTTGDGNTIYF.

This clone was seen just once. The gene calls are TRBV7-9 and TRBJ2-2; 8 bases map to TRBD1. Looked up from germline, CDR1 is SEHNR and CDR2 is FQNEAQ (reference sequence). The ends lost 5 bases at V and 1 base at J; junction bases unmatched: 6. This CDR3 is 16 amino acids long. DNA for the CDR3: TGTGCCAGCAGCACCTGGGGGACAGGGAACACCGGGGAGCTGTTTTTT. Protein product: CASSTWGTGNTGELFF.

The J gene is TRBJ2-5, the V gene TRBV7-6; 7 bases fit TRBD1. The CDR3 sequence is 16 residues long. Per germline, CDR1 SGHVS and CDR2 FNYEAQ. Germline trimming cut 2 bases from V and 1 base from J; bases unmatched to any gene: 7. CDR3 bases: TGTGCCAGCAGCTTAAGTGCACAGGGGACCCAAGAGACCCAGTACTTC. This sequence encodes CASSLSAQGTQETQYF.

A few counts support this clone. This chain uses TRBV19 with TRBJ2-7; 11 positions agree with TRBD2. Germline CDR1 LNHDA, CDR2 SQIVND (reference sequence). There are 15 residues in the CDR3. Germline trimming cut 5 bases from V and 3 bases from J; bases unmatched to any gene: 6. The CDR3 region is CASSLLAGEGYEQYF. CDR3 bases: TGTGCCAGTAGTCTACTAGCGGGGGAGGGCTACGAGCAGTACTTC.

The chain uses TRBV28 and TRBJ1-6; D unresolved. There are 14 residues in the CDR3. Trimming shortened V by 7 bases and J by 4 bases, and 11 bases separated the two germline ends. Germline loops: CDR1 MDHEN, CDR2 SYDVKM. CDR3 amino acids: CASTTPTYNSPLHF. The DNA of the CDR3 is TGTGCCAGCACCACGCCGACATATAATTCACCCCTCCACTTT.

The chain carries TRBV5-4 and TRBJ1-3; tentatively, D is TRBD1 (6 bases). Germline CDR1 is SGHNT and CDR2 is YYREEE (reference sequence). The CDR3 consists of 16 residues. Trimming removed 2 bases at V and 2 bases at J, with 14 bases between. The CDR3 here is CASSFSPGDTGNTIYF. CDR3 bases: TGTGCCAGCAGCTTTTCCCCAGGGGATACTGGAAACACCATATATTTT.

The chain joins TRBV6-6 to TRBJ2-2, with TRBD1 identical over 9 bases. V lost 6 bases, J lost 5 bases, and 4 bases stayed unmatched. The length of the CDR3 is 14 residues. Germline loops: CDR1 MNHNY, CDR2 SVGAGI (reference sequence). The CDR3 DNA is TGTGCCAGCAGCGACAGGGGGTCGACCGGGGAGCTGTTTTTT. Translated: CASSDRGSTGELFF.

This clone was observed once. CDR3 DNA: TGTGCCAGCAGCTTGAGTGCAGGGGTCTACAATGAGCAGTTCTTC. Protein: CASSLSAGVYNEQFF. The chain carries TRBV5-5 and TRBJ2-1; D possibly corresponds to TRBD1 (6 bases). This CDR3 contains 15 residues. Germline assignment: CDR1 SGHKS and CDR2 YYEKEE (reference sequence). V was trimmed by 1 base and J by 3 bases, leaving 11 bases between them.

V usage is TRBV6-6 and J usage is TRBJ2-7; 12 bases align to TRBD2. Unmatched junction bases numbered 10, after V lost 5 bases and J lost 5 bases. The CDR3 runs 16 residues. Looked up from germline, CDR1 is MNHNY and CDR2 is SVGAGI (reference sequence). Here the CDR3 DNA reads TGTGCCAGCAGTCTCAGACTAGCGGGAGACCAAGACGAGCAGTACTTC. This encodes CASSLRLAGDQDEQYF.

V gene TRBV10-3 combines with J gene TRBJ2-1; 13 bases match TRBD2. Germline loops: CDR1 ENHRY, CDR2 SYGVKD. This CDR3 is built from 14 residues. With 9 bases clipped from V and 7 bases from J, the junction kept 6 bases outside the gene matches. The chain's CDR3 is CAIRTSGRGNEQFF. CDR3 nucleotides: TGTGCCATTCGGACTAGCGGGAGAGGAAATGAGCAGTTCTTC.

The rearrangement joins TRBV10-3 to TRBJ2-2, with D perhaps TRBD1 (6 bases). The germline V and J ends were trimmed by 5 bases and 6 bases, with 13 bases remaining between them. This CDR3 spans 14 amino acids. Germline-derived CDR1 and CDR2 are ENHRY and SYGVKD. The CDR3 bases are TGTGCCATCAGTAAAAAAACAGGGTCCGGGGAGCTGTTTTTT. Residues: CAISKKTGSGELFF.

The chain is built from TRBV9 and TRBJ2-2, with D possibly TRBD1 on 5 matching bases. Germline V lookup: CDR1 SGDLS, CDR2 YYNGEE. Trimming cost V 5 bases and J 2 bases, with 10 bases left between them. The CDR3 totals 14 residues. The CDR3 region is CASRMGQNTGELFF. The CDR3 DNA sequence: TGTGCCAGCAGGATGGGGCAAAACACCGGGGAGCTGTTTTTT.

J is TRBJ2-7 and V is TRBV6-2 or TRBV6-3; 9 nucleotides align to TRBD2. This CDR3 contains 15 residues. Per the germline V gene, CDR1 is MNHEY and CDR2 is SVGEGT. V shed 3 bases and J 2 bases; nucleotides not matched to a gene: 5. DNA of the CDR3: TGTGCCAGCAGTTATGCTAGCGGGAAAGCCTACGAGCAGTACTTC. Encoded protein: CASSYASGKAYEQYF.

The chain links TRBV7-2 to TRBJ2-3, with 12 bases matching TRBD2. In germline, CDR1 is SGHTA, CDR2 FQGNSA. The CDR3 length is 18 residues. The V segment lost 1 base and the J segment 0 bases; nucleotides outside the gene matches: 5. Here the CDR3 reads CASSLGPSGGGSTDTQYF. For the CDR3, the DNA is TGTGCCAGCAGCTTAGGTCCTAGCGGGGGGGGGAGCACAGATACGCAGTATTTT.

The chain has TRBV5-1 and TRBJ2-5; 8 bases align to TRBD2. CDR1 is SGHRS, CDR2 YFSETQ, per germline. V was clipped by 3 bases and J by 5 bases; unmatched bases: 6. The length of the CDR3 is 14 residues. The CDR3 region is CASSYGGVRETQYF. The DNA of the CDR3 is TGCGCCAGCAGCTACGGGGGGGTCAGGGAGACCCAGTACTTC. Looking up the rest from reference TRBV5-1 and TRBJ2-5 gives the full variable domain: KAGVTQTPRYLIKTRGQQVTLSCSPISGHRSVSWYQQTPGQGLQFLFEYFSETQRNKGNFPGRFSGRQFSNSRSEMNVSTLELGDSALYLCASSYGGVRETQYFGPGTRLLVL.

Ten or more counts support this clone. The rearrangement uses TRBV11-2 and TRBJ2-7, with D possibly TRBD2 on 6 matching bases. Germline-derived CDR1 and CDR2 are SGHAT and FQNNGV. The CDR3 length is 17 residues. V lost 5 bases to trimming and J lost 3 bases, with 23 bases between them. CDR3 region: CASSTGLDRRGIYEQYF. The CDR3 region has the DNA TGTGCCAGCAGCACAGGACTCGACCGACGGGGGATCTACGAGCAGTACTTC.

The chain couples TRBV4-1 to TRBJ1-6, with 7 bases aligning to TRBD1. CDR1 MGHRA and CDR2 YSYEKL come from the germline V gene. The CDR3 contains 16 residues. V shed 2 bases, J shed 6 bases, and the junction held 7 bases outside the gene matches. In DNA, the CDR3 is TGCGCCAGCAGCCAACGACAGGACAGGCCTAATTCACCCCTCCACTTT. This encodes CASSQRQDRPNSPLHF.

This rearrangement joins TRBV10-3 to TRBJ2-2; TRBD1 agrees at 10 bases. The CDR3 covers 13 residues. The germline V gene encodes CDR1 ENHRY and CDR2 SYGVKD. J lost 3 bases, V lost 8 bases, and 0 bases had no gene match. The DNA for the CDR3 is TGTGCCATCGGGACAGGGGACACCGGGGAGCTGTTTTTT. It codes for CAIGTGDTGELFF.

The chain recombines TRBV5-1 with TRBJ2-5; 8 bases are shared with TRBD2. Trimming at V came to 2 bases and at J to 4 bases, leaving 10 bases not matched to a gene. Per the germline V gene, CDR1 is SGHRS and CDR2 is YFSETQ. This CDR3 spans 16 amino acids. The CDR3 loop reads CASSFMEAGGLETQYF. DNA of the CDR3: TGCGCCAGCAGCTTTATGGAGGCGGGGGGTTTAGAGACCCAGTACTTC.

The chain uses TRBV6-5 and TRBJ2-1, with 7 nucleotides matching TRBD2. CDR1 and CDR2 from the germline V gene are MNHEY and SVGAGI. The CDR3 runs 12 residues. Trimming cost V 5 bases and J 12 bases; bases outside gene matches: 7. The CDR3 DNA reads as TGTGCCAGCAGTCCCCCGGGGGGTTCGCAGTTCTTC. Encoded protein: CASSPPGGSQFF.

V gene TRBV5-4 combines with J gene TRBJ2-7; TRBD1 agrees at 7 bases. Germline V lookup: CDR1 SGHNT, CDR2 YYREEE (reference sequence). The CDR3 loop spans 15 amino acids. The ends lost 2 bases at V and 0 bases at J; junction bases unmatched: 5. The CDR3 loop is CASSFRQGYSYEQYF. The CDR3 region has the DNA TGTGCCAGCAGCTTCCGACAGGGCTACTCCTACGAGCAGTACTTC.

This sequence joins TRBV4-3 and TRBJ2-1, with 7 positions matching TRBD2. The CDR3 spans 16 residues. Germline loops: CDR1 LGHNA, CDR2 YSLEER. V lost 1 base to trimming and J lost 3 bases; unmatched junction nucleotides: 6. The CDR3 DNA is TGCGCCAGCAGCCAAGCATGGCTAGCGGACTACAATGAGCAGTTCTTC. Translation: CASSQAWLADYNEQFF.

This clone has only a few counts. The rearrangement joins TRBV28 to TRBJ1-1; weak D call: TRBD1 (5 bases). Per the germline V gene, CDR1 is MDHEN and CDR2 is SYDVKM. V lost 4 bases and J 11 bases, leaving 20 bases between the germline ends. This CDR3 region has 14 residues. The CDR3 protein is CASSSPGTPEGAFF. CDR3 nucleotide sequence: TGTGCCAGCAGTTCCCCCGGGACGCCGGAGGGTGCTTTCTTT.

The chain has TRBV28 and TRBJ2-3, with D perhaps matching TRBD2 (5 bases). CDR1 and CDR2 (germline): MDHEN, SYDVKM. The CDR3 loop spans 14 amino acids. Trimming stripped 4 bases from V and 6 bases from J, with 14 bases between. The CDR3 is CASSSPRRSDTQYF. The CDR3 nucleotides are TGTGCCAGCAGTTCCCCCAGGAGGTCCGATACGCAGTATTTT.